A single sample gave rise to the 18 T cell receptor beta chains below, sequenced in a study of CD8+ T cells in alopecia areata. The treatment: oral pan-JAK inhibitor, 5-10 mg twice daily. cDNA prepared by RNA extraction and subsequent reverse transcription served as the template for sequencing. The repertoire was sequenced with immunoSEQ multiplex PCR; TCRdb's copy has only in-frame clones and lacks some. The sample has about 120,000 clones, 50% to 75% seen once; the top ten hold around 30%. Sequenced here: CD8+ T cells sorted from blood, sampled at week 4, from a patient treated with tofacitinib. All receptors come from a human donor with alopecia areata.

The sample holds a few counts of this clone. The chain links TRBV29-1 to TRBJ2-3; D might be TRBD2 (5 bases). The CDR3 runs to 13 residues. CDR1 and CDR2 from the germline V gene are SQVTM and ANQGSEA. The germline V and J ends were trimmed by 5 bases and 4 bases, with 13 bases remaining between them. The CDR3 bases are TGCAGCGTTCTCCCGCCACTAGCAGATACGCAGTATTTT. This codes for CSVLPPLADTQYF.

The rearrangement links TRBV30 to TRBJ1-1; the D gene is possibly TRBD1 (6 bases). The CDR3 loop spans 15 amino acids. Germline CDR1 and CDR2: GTSNPN and SVGIG (reference sequence). Trimming took 1 base from V and 4 from J, leaving 16 bases between them. CDR3 coding DNA: TGTGCCTGGAGTGCCGGCCCAAACAGGGCCACTGAAGCTTTCTTT. It encodes CAWSAGPNRATEAFF.

The chain links TRBV4-1 to TRBJ2-5; D gene unclear. This CDR3 region has 14 residues. V was pared by 1 base and J by 5 bases, with 11 bases between. The germline CDR1 and CDR2 sequences are MGHRA and YSYEKL. The CDR3 reads CASSQAGPAETQYF. The CDR3 bases are TGCGCCAGCAGCCAAGCGGGTCCCGCGGAGACCCAGTACTTC.

Concerning this clone: A far larger clone is one base from this, pointing to a likely read error. CDR3 in amino acids: CASSRGGTDTQYF. The CDR3 nucleotides read TGTGCCAGCAGCAGGGGAGGCACAGATACGCAGTATTTT. The chain joins TRBV9 to TRBJ2-3; D possibly uses TRBD1 or TRBD2 (5 bases each). The germline CDR1 and CDR2 sequences are SGDLS and YYNGEE. Trimming pared 4 bases from V and 1 base from J, leaving 7 bases between. This CDR3 is built from 13 residues.

V is TRBV5-1 and J is TRBJ2-1, with D possibly matching TRBD1 (5 bases). V was clipped by 3 bases and J by 4 bases, with 8 bases between them. Germline CDR1 and CDR2: SGHRS and YFSETQ. The CDR3 spans 13 residues. The CDR3 bases are TGCGCCAGCAGCTCTGGACAATACAATGAGCAGTTCTTC. Amino acids: CASSSGQYNEQFF.

This clone was recorded a few times. The chain links TRBV7-9 to TRBJ1-1; the D gene is possibly TRBD1 (5 bases). The length of the CDR3 is 12 residues. The V and J ends lost 7 bases and 11 bases respectively, with 17 bases between them. Germline V gene lookup returns CDR1 SEHNR and CDR2 FQNEAQ (reference sequence). CDR3 residues: CASITQGRDAFF. The CDR3 nucleotides read TGTGCCAGCATTACTCAGGGAAGAGACGCTTTCTTT.

The chain links TRBV7-9 to TRBJ2-7, with D perhaps matching TRBD1 or TRBD2 (5 bases each). This CDR3 contains 13 residues. CDR1 is SEHNR, CDR2 FQNEAQ, per germline (reference sequence). V was pared by 11 bases and J by 2 bases, with 16 bases between. The CDR3: CALGRDGAYEQYF. The CDR3 DNA is TGTGCCCTAGGCCGGGACGGAGCCTACGAGCAGTACTTC.

J is TRBJ1-5 and V is TRBV27; a weak D match, TRBD1 (6 bases). Germline CDR1 reads MNHEY; CDR2 reads SMNVEV (reference sequence). This CDR3 spans 14 amino acids. V shed 5 bases and J shed 6 bases, with 14 bases lying between them. CDR3 in amino acids: CASSPTGTGQPQHF. CDR3 coding DNA: TGTGCCAGCAGTCCAACAGGGACGGGTCAGCCCCAGCATTTT.

Note on this clone: A junction boundary mismatches the germline segment, possibly from a read error. At the DNA level, this CDR3 is encoded by other sequences in the same sample as well. The chain is built from TRBV9 and TRBJ1-1; D is perhaps TRBD1 (5 bases). The length of the CDR3 is 15 residues. CDR1 and CDR2 (germline): SGDLS, YYNGEE. CDR3 sequence: CASSVDPGSDTEAFF. The CDR3 DNA sequence: TGTGCCAGCAGCGTAGATCCAGGGTCGGACACTGAAGCCTTCTTT.

The chain combines TRBV29-1 with TRBJ2-7, with TRBD1 as a possible D gene (6 bases). There are 13 residues in the CDR3. The germline V and J ends were trimmed by 7 bases and 3 bases, with 16 bases remaining between them. Per germline, CDR1 SQVTM and CDR2 ANQGSEA. As DNA, the CDR3 is TGCAGCGCCACACCGGGACAAAACTACGAGCAGTACTTC. Protein sequence: CSATPGQNYEQYF.

In DNA, the CDR3 is TGTGCCAGCAGCTTAGCGAGAGGGAACACTGAAGCTTTCTTT. This gives the protein CASSLARGNTEAFF. V usage is TRBV7-9 and J usage is TRBJ1-1; no clear D. This CDR3 contains 14 residues. V was shortened by 0 bases and J by 1 base, with 6 bases between the two germline ends. Germline CDR1 reads SEHNR; CDR2 reads FQNEAQ (reference sequence).

In its sample, this clone was seen a few times. The J gene is TRBJ1-2, the V gene TRBV29-1; D might be TRBD1 (5 bases). The CDR3 spans 16 residues. CDR1 is SQVTM, CDR2 ANQGSEA, per germline. Deletions cut 0 bases from V and 5 bases from J, with 19 bases between. The CDR3 coding sequence is TGCAGCGTTGAAGACGGGAAGAGGCAGGGACGGTATGGCTACACCTTC. Protein product: CSVEDGKRQGRYGYTF. Supplemented by reference TRBV29-1 and TRBJ1-2, the full variable domain reads SAVISQKPSRDICQRGTSLTIQCQVDSQVTMMFWYRQQPGQSLTLIATANQGSEATYESGFVIDKFPISRPNLTFSTLTVSNMSPEDSSIYLCSVEDGKRQGRYGYTFGSGTRLTVV.

The rearrangement joins TRBV30 to TRBJ2-3, with D possibly matching TRBD2 (5 bases). V gave up 2 bases and J gave up 1 base, with 16 bases separating them. Germline V lookup: CDR1 GTSNPN, CDR2 SVGIG (reference sequence). The CDR3 runs to 16 residues. Here the CDR3 DNA reads TGTGCCTGGAGTTCCCGGGAAGGTATTGGCACAGATACGCAGTATTTT. Translation: CAWSSREGIGTDTQYF.

The rearrangement joins TRBV27 to TRBJ1-1; D perhaps matches TRBD1 (5 bases). Per the germline V gene, CDR1 is MNHEY and CDR2 is SMNVEV (reference sequence). The germline V and J ends were trimmed by 6 bases and 5 bases, with 16 bases remaining between them. CDR3 length equals 14 residues. The DNA for the CDR3 is TGTGCCAGCAGCCTCGGGGGGTATCGGACTGAAGCTTTCTTT. Its translation: CASSLGGYRTEAFF.

The V gene is TRBV27, the J gene TRBJ1-6, with 7 bases that match TRBD1. The CDR3 is 14 amino acids. V lost 3 bases to trimming and J lost 7 bases; unmatched junction nucleotides: 3. CDR1 is MNHEY, CDR2 SMNVEV, per germline (reference sequence). In nucleotides, the CDR3 is TGTGCCAGCAGTTTGGGGACAGCGAATTCACCCCTCCACTTT. Translation: CASSLGTANSPLHF.

On this clone itself: Relative to the germline gene, one junction end is altered; a read error may explain this. The gene calls are TRBV2 and TRBJ2-3; tentative D call: TRBD1 (6 bases). Germline-derived CDR1 and CDR2 are SNHLY and FYNNEI. The CDR3 totals 12 residues. The CDR3 reads CASSASPTGQIF. CDR3 nucleotides: TGTGCCAGCAGCGCTTCACCCACGGGACAAATTTTT.

This clone was picked up a small number of times. The chain combines TRBV30 with TRBJ1-1; D remains ambiguous. Trimming shortened V by 2 bases and J by 5 bases, and 6 bases separated the two germline ends. This CDR3 is built from 11 residues. Looked up from germline, CDR1 is GTSNPN and CDR2 is SVGIG (reference sequence). The CDR3 DNA follows: TGTGCCTGGAGTCCCATAACTGAAGCTTTCTTT. Translation: CAWSPITEAFF.

This chain connects TRBV29-1 to TRBJ2-2; 7 nucleotides line up with TRBD2. The V gene end was trimmed by 1 base and the J gene end by 2 bases; junction bases not matched to a gene: 4. The CDR3 loop spans 15 amino acids. Germline-derived CDR1 and CDR2 are SQVTM and ANQGSEA. The CDR3 nucleotides are TGCAGCGTTGAAGGTCCTAGCGGAAACACCGGGGAGCTGTTTTTT. This translates into CSVEGPSGNTGELFF.